This T cell receptor (beta chain) was retrieved from a study of T-cell reconstitution after alpha-beta-depleted transplantation in children. Study-level results: It was newly produced T cells that mostly accounted for T-cell counts and diversity one year after transplant. Several hundred expanded graft clones reportedly supplied alpha-beta T cells about two months after transplant. Elevated TCRbeta diversity at day 60 was traced, in some patients, to surviving recipient T cells and thymic progenitors.

This CDR3 has 14 amino acids. CDR1 and CDR2 (germline): DFQATT, SNEGSKA (reference sequence). With 2 bases clipped from V and 4 bases from J, the junction kept 6 bases outside the gene matches. This clonotype was seen repeatedly, ten times or more. What it binds is unknown. The TCRbeta library was prepared with unique molecular identifiers. In TCRdb, the PCR reads were re-called with MiXCR into one record per CDR3 protein. The repertoire holds around 450,000 distinct CDR3 sequences, with roughly a tenth as singletons. This material consisted of PBMCs, taken before TCRalphabeta/CD19-depleted stem cell transplant. The chain recombines TRBV20-1 with TRBJ2-3; 7 bases agree with TRBD1. This clonotype originated in a child younger than 10 with inherited bone marrow failure, due to receive a stem cell transplant. CDR3 DNA sequence: TGCAGTGCTAGATTAGGGGGCTTCTCAGATACGCAGTATTTT. Encoded protein: CSARLGGFSDTQYF.